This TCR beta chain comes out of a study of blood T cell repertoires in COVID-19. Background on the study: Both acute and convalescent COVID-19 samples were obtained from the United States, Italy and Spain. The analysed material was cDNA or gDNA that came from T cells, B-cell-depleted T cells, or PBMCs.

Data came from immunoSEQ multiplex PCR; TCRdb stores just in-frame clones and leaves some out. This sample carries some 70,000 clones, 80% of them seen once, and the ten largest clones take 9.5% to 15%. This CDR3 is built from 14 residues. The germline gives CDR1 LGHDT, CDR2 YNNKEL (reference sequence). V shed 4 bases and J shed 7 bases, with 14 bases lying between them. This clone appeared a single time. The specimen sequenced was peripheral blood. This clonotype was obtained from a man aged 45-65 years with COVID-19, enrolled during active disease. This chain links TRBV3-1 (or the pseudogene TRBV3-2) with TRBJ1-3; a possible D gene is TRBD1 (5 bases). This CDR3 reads CASSRSDTSNTIYF. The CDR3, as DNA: TGTGCCAGCAGCCGTTCGGACACAAGCAACACCATATATTTT.